The 8 T cell receptor beta chains listed next were all sequenced from one sample in a study of cytomegalovirus exposure and HLA in healthy donors. In the PCR, 60 Vbeta and 13 Jbeta primers were used. Clones were sequenced by immunoSEQ multiplex PCR, and TCRdb holds only the in-frame ones, with some missing. The profile shows approximately 100,000 clones, 70% to 80% of them singletons. Sequencing was done on a sample of PBMCs. The receptors shown here come from a woman aged 40 to 50 in good health and CMV-seropositive.

The chain couples TRBV30 to TRBJ1-3; no clear D. The CDR3 length is 14 residues. The V gene lost 2 bases and the J gene lost 0 bases, with 8 bases spanning the gap. CDR1 is GTSNPN, CDR2 SVGIG, per germline (reference sequence). CDR3 protein: CAWSKDFSGNTIYF. The CDR3 DNA reads as TGTGCCTGGAGTAAGGACTTCTCTGGAAACACCATATATTTT.

The V gene is TRBV7-3, the J gene TRBJ2-2, with 10 bases matching TRBD2. The CDR3 has 16 residues. Per the germline V gene, CDR1 is SGHTA and CDR2 is FQGTGA. The ends lost 11 bases at V and 0 bases at J; junction bases unmatched: 9. CDR3 coding DNA: TGTGCCGCGGGGGGTAGCGGGGGGCCGAACACCGGGGAGCTGTTTTTT. It specifies CAAGGSGGPNTGELFF.

This clone appeared a few times. V and J are TRBV19 and TRBJ1-2; D gene uncertain. Looked up from germline, CDR1 is LNHDA and CDR2 is SQIVND (reference sequence). The CDR3 runs 14 residues. Trimming took 4 bases from V and 4 from J, leaving 13 bases between them. The CDR3 protein is CASSNGGQPYGYTF. CDR3 DNA sequence: TGTGCCAGTAGTAATGGAGGGCAGCCCTATGGCTACACCTTC.

The chain uses TRBV30 and TRBJ2-2, with unresolved D. Germline lookup yields CDR1 GTSNPN and CDR2 SVGIG (reference sequence). The length of the CDR3 is 13 residues. Trimming removed 2 bases from V and 2 bases from J, with 6 bases in between. CDR3 nucleotides: TGTGCCTGGAGTCGCAGAAACACCGGGGAGCTGTTTTTT. Translated: CAWSRRNTGELFF.

The chain uses TRBV7-9 and TRBJ1-3, with a possible D match to TRBD1 (6 bases). The CDR3 has 16 amino acids. The germline V gene has CDR1 SEHNR and CDR2 FQNEAQ (reference sequence). V was shortened by 4 bases and J by 4 bases, with 17 bases between the two germline ends. This CDR3 is CASSSYWTGGGNTIYF. The CDR3 DNA reads TGTGCCAGCAGCTCCTATTGGACGGGGGGCGGAAACACCATATATTTT.

The chain links TRBV6-1 to TRBJ2-5; D unclear. This CDR3 region has 10 residues. Germline CDR1 MNHNS, CDR2 SASEGT. Trimming removed 8 bases from V and 7 bases from J, with 8 bases in between. The CDR3 here is CASLEVTQYF. CDR3 bases: TGTGCCAGCCTAGAGGTGACCCAGTACTTC.

This clone was seen more than once but under ten times. CDR3 sequence: CASSQGSGQYF. CDR3 coding DNA: TGCGCCAGCAGCCAGGGCTCCGGGCAGTACTTC. This rearrangement joins TRBV4-1 to TRBJ2-7; D unresolved. The V gene lost 3 bases and the J gene lost 9 bases, with 9 bases spanning the gap. The CDR3 extends over 11 amino acids. Germline V CDR1 and CDR2: MGHRA, YSYEKL.

This clone was seen more than once but under ten times. The chain employs TRBV10-1 and TRBJ2-3, with TRBD1 matching 9 bases. The CDR3 extends over 14 amino acids. The germline V gene has CDR1 WNHNN and CDR2 SYGVQD (reference sequence). Trimming took 6 bases from V and 3 from J; bases not matched to a gene: 4. The CDR3 bases are TGCGCCAGCAGCCCGGGACAGGGAACAGATACGCAGTATTTT. Its protein is CASSPGQGTDTQYF.